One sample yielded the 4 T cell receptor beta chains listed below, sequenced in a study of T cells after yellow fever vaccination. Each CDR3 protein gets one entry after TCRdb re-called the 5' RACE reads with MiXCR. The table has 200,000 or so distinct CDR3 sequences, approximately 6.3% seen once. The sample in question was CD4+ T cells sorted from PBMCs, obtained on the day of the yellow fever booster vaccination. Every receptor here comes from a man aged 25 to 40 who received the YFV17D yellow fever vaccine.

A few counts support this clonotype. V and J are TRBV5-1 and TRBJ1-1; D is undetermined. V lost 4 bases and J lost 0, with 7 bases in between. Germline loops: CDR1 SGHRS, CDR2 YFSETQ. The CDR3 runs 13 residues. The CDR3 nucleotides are TGCGCCAGCAGCGAAACAGTGAACACTGAAGCTTTCTTT. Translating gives CASSETVNTEAFF. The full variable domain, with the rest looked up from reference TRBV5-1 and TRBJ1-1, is KAGVTQTPRYLIKTRGQQVTLSCSPISGHRSVSWYQQTPGQGLQFLFEYFSETQRNKGNFPGRFSGRQFSNSRSEMNVSTLELGDSALYLCASSETVNTEAFFGQGTRLTVV.

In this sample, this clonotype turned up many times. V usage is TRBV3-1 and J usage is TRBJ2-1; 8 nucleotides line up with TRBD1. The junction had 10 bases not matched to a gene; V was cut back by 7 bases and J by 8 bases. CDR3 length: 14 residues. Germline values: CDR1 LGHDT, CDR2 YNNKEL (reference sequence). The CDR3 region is CASTPRAQGDEQFF. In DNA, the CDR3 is TGTGCCAGCACCCCACGCGCACAGGGGGATGAGCAGTTCTTC.

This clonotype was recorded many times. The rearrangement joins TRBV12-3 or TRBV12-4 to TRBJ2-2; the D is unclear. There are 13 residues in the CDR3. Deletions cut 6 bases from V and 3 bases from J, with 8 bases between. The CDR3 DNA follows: TGTGCCAGCAGCCCCCAGCACACCGGGGAGCTGTTTTTT. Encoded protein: CASSPQHTGELFF.

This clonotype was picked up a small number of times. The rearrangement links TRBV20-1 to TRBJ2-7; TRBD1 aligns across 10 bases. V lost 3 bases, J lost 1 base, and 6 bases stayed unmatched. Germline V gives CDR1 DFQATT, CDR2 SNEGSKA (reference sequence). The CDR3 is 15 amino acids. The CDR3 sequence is CSASGRTGGSYEQYF. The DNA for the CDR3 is TGCAGTGCTAGTGGGCGGACAGGGGGGTCCTACGAGCAGTACTTC.